These 17 T cell receptor beta chains share one sample of origin, sequenced in a study of blood T cell repertoires in COVID-19. Sequencing used immunoSEQ multiplex PCR; TCRdb keeps in-frame clones, though not all of them. The repertoire holds about 140,000 clones, roughly 84% seen once, with over 8% in the top ten. Material for sequencing was peripheral blood. All receptors derive from an older woman with acute or convalescent COVID-19.

A single count supports this clone. The rearrangement joins TRBV5-1 to TRBJ2-2; possibly TRBD2 for D (7 bases). Germline CDR1 SGHRS, CDR2 YFSETQ. The CDR3 runs to 16 residues. Trimming stripped 0 bases from V and 1 base from J, with 10 bases between. The CDR3 region is CASSLAGGLNTGELFF. The DNA of the CDR3 is TGCGCCAGCAGCTTGGCCGGGGGGCTGAACACCGGGGAGCTGTTTTTT.

The rearrangement links TRBV19 to TRBJ1-3; D perhaps matches TRBD1 (6 bases). CDR1 and CDR2 from the germline V gene are LNHDA and SQIVND (reference sequence). The CDR3 contains 14 residues. V lost 4 bases, J lost 4 bases, and 11 bases lay in between. The CDR3, as DNA: TGTGCCAGTAGTACAGGGGCGGACGGAAACACCATATATTTT. Protein product: CASSTGADGNTIYF.

The chain recombines TRBV5-1 with TRBJ2-2; D uncertain. CDR3 length: 13 residues. CDR1 and CDR2 from the germline V gene are SGHRS and YFSETQ. V was pared by 2 bases and J by 7 bases, with 9 bases between. CDR3 sequence reads: CASSFLESGELFF. DNA of the CDR3: TGCGCCAGCAGCTTTCTAGAGAGCGGGGAGCTGTTTTTT.

In this sample, this clone turned up once. CDR3 sequence: CASRSYNSPLHF. For the CDR3, the DNA is TGTGCCAGCCGCAGCTATAATTCACCCCTCCACTTT. The genes are TRBV28 and TRBJ1-6, with D unclear. Germline CDR1 is MDHEN and CDR2 is SYDVKM. The CDR3 sequence is 12 residues long. Trimming took off 8 bases at V and 3 bases at J, with 5 bases between the two ends.

This chain links TRBV2 with TRBJ1-2, with 7 bases that match TRBD1. This CDR3 comprises 14 residues. CDR1 and CDR2 (germline): SNHLY, FYNNEI. V lost 6 bases to trimming and J lost 0 bases; unmatched junction nucleotides: 4. The CDR3 sequence is CASRRDRTNYGYTF. CDR3 in DNA: TGTGCCAGCAGGAGGGACAGAACTAACTATGGCTACACCTTC. The whole variable domain, filled in from reference TRBV2 and TRBJ1-2, reads EPEVTQTPSHQVTQMGQEVILRCVPISNHLYFYWYRQILGQKVEFLVSFYNNEISEKSEIFDDQFSVERPDGSNFTLKIRSTKLEDSAMYFCASRRDRTNYGYTFGSGTRLTVV.

In nucleotides, the CDR3 is TGTGCCAGCAGGCGGGGAGGCCCCTACGAGCAGTACTTC. Protein product: CASRRGGPYEQYF. The chain couples TRBV28 to TRBJ2-7, with D perhaps TRBD2 (6 bases). The germline V gene has CDR1 MDHEN and CDR2 SYDVKM. This CDR3 has 13 residues. Trimming took off 6 bases at V and 2 bases at J, with 11 bases between the two ends.

The rearrangement links TRBV7-9 to TRBJ2-5; D remains unclear. CDR3 length: 15 residues. Trimming left V 1 base short and J 1 base short, with 10 bases between. Germline CDR1 and CDR2: SEHNR and FQNEAQ (reference sequence). CDR3 nucleotides: TGTGCCAGCAGCTTAGGCGCGTCCATCCAAGAGACCCAGTACTTC. Translated, it gives CASSLGASIQETQYF.

This clone was detected only once. The CDR3 coding sequence is TGTGCCAGCAGTTACGGGACAGGGAGCTATGGCTACACCTTC. Translation: CASSYGTGSYGYTF. The V and J genes are TRBV6-5 and TRBJ1-2; 9 bases line up with TRBD1. The CDR3 sequence is 14 residues long. Germline V gene sequence: CDR1 MNHEY, CDR2 SVGAGI. Trimming at V came to 2 bases and at J to 4 bases, leaving 2 bases not matched to a gene.

The CDR3 here is CASSLGAGGRETQYF. The CDR3 nucleotides read TGTGCCAGCAGCTTGGGGGCGGGGGGGCGGGAGACCCAGTACTTC. The chain employs TRBV11-3 and TRBJ2-5, with 9 bases fitting TRBD2. V lost 3 bases and J lost 5; bases outside the gene matches: 7. Germline lookup yields CDR1 SGHNT and CDR2 YENEEA. The CDR3 consists of 15 residues.

The chain combines TRBV6-5 with TRBJ2-7; tentative D call: TRBD2 (5 bases). Between the trimmed V and J ends, which lost 3 bases and 5 bases, there was a span of 14 bases. Germline assignment: CDR1 MNHEY and CDR2 SVGAGI. The CDR3 spans 14 residues. CDR3 sequence reads: CASSYPGKLNEQYF. Written as DNA, the CDR3 is TGTGCCAGCAGTTATCCGGGGAAACTAAACGAGCAGTACTTC.

The rearrangement joins TRBV7-8 to TRBJ1-1; D not resolved. The CDR3 runs to 16 residues. V was pared by 5 bases and J by 1 base, with 17 bases between. Germline values: CDR1 SGHVS, CDR2 FQNEAQ. The CDR3 DNA reads TGTGCCAGCAGCGTATACCCAGCGGGGAAGAACACTGAAGCTTTCTTT. Its protein product is CASSVYPAGKNTEAFF.

The chain has TRBV19 and TRBJ1-1, with D unclear. The V end was cut by 2 bases, the J end by 3 bases, with 10 bases between. From germline, CDR1 is LNHDA and CDR2 SQIVND (reference sequence). CDR3 size: 14 residues. The CDR3 sequence: CASSISSPYTEAFF. CDR3 DNA: TGTGCCAGTAGTATAAGTAGTCCATACACTGAAGCTTTCTTT.

The J gene is TRBJ1-2, the V gene TRBV19, with D uncertain. Trimming removed 0 bases from V and 5 bases from J, with 19 bases in between. CDR3 length equals 17 residues. In germline, CDR1 is LNHDA, CDR2 SQIVND (reference sequence). The CDR3 is CASSIELGRAESYGYTF. The CDR3 DNA is TGTGCCAGTAGTATAGAACTAGGACGAGCCGAATCATATGGCTACACCTTC. Looking up the rest from reference TRBV19 and TRBJ1-2 gives the full variable domain: DGGITQSPKYLFRKEGQNVTLSCEQNLNHDAMYWYRQDPGQGLRLIYYSQIVNDFQKGDIAEGYSVSREKKESFPLTVTSAQKNPTAFYLCASSIELGRAESYGYTFGSGTRLTVV.

The J gene is TRBJ1-1, the V gene TRBV7-9; D call uncertain. Trimming took 1 base from V and 5 from J, leaving 11 bases between them. Germline values: CDR1 SEHNR, CDR2 FQNEAQ (reference sequence). This CDR3 contains 14 residues. CDR3 amino acids: CASSLVSADTEAFF. As DNA, the CDR3 is TGTGCCAGCAGCTTAGTCTCAGCGGATACTGAAGCTTTCTTT.

The rearrangement links TRBV6-5 to TRBJ2-5, with 8 bases lining up with TRBD2. The CDR3 has 14 residues. The J segment lost 0 bases and the V segment lost 5 bases, leaving 2 bases of the junction unmatched. The V gene's germline CDR1 is MNHEY and CDR2 SVGAGI. This chain's CDR3 is CASSLLADQETQYF. CDR3 nucleotides: TGTGCCAGCAGTCTACTAGCGGACCAAGAGACCCAGTACTTC.

The rearrangement joins TRBV11-2 to TRBJ2-3; a possible D gene is TRBD2 (5 bases). CDR1 and CDR2 (germline): SGHAT, FQNNGV. V was trimmed by 0 bases and J by 5 bases, leaving 12 bases between them. CDR3 length equals 15 residues. For the CDR3, the DNA is TGTGCCAGCAGCTTAGATTTACTGGGAGAAGATACGCAGTATTTT. It specifies CASSLDLLGEDTQYF.

The chain joins TRBV10-1 to TRBJ2-1, with 11 bases lining up with TRBD1. V shed 4 bases and J 6 bases; nucleotides not matched to a gene: 8. This CDR3 contains 16 residues. Germline V CDR1 and CDR2: WNHNN, SYGVQD (reference sequence). CDR3 residues: CASSARTGGVINEQFF. CDR3 bases: TGCGCCAGCAGTGCCCGGACAGGGGGCGTAATCAATGAGCAGTTCTTC.